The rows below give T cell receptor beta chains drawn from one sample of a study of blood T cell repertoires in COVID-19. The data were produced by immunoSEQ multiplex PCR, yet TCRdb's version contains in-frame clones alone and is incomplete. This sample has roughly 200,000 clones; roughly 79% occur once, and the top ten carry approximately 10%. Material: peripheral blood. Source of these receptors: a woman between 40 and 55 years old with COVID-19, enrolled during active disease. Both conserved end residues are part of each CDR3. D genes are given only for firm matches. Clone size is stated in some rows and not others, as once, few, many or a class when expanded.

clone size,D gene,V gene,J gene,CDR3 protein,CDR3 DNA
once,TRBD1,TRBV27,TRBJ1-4,CASSTTGGFGEKLFF,TGTGCCAGCAGTACAACAGGGGGCTTTGGCGAAAAACTGTTTTTT
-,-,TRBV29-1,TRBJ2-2,CSVVSGASHTGELFF,TGCAGCGTTGTAAGTGGGGCCAGTCACACCGGGGAGCTGTTTTTT
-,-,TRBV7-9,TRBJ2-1,CASSSRLDRNEQFF,TGTGCCAGCAGCTCTAGACTAGATCGGAATGAGCAGTTCTTC
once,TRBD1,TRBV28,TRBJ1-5,CASSGQGGYQPQHF,TGTGCCAGCAGCGGACAGGGGGGATATCAGCCCCAGCATTTT
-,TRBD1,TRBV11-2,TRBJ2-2,CASSRTFTGTGIPGELFF,TGTGCCAGCAGCCGAACCTTTACCGGGACAGGGATCCCCGGGGAGCTGTTTTTT
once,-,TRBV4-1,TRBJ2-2,CASSQSDITGELFF,TGCGCCAGCAGCCAATCGGACATTACCGGGGAGCTGTTTTTT
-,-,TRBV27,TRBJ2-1,CASSFQWPNEQFF,TGTGCCAGCAGTTTTCAGTGGCCCAATGAGCAGTTCTTC
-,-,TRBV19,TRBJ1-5,CASSIGNRRNQPQHF,TGTGCCAGTAGTATAGGTAACAGACGCAATCAGCCCCAGCATTTT
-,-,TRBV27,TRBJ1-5,CASSLSIQGSQHF,TGTGCCAGCAGTTTATCCATACAGGGCTCACAGCATTTT
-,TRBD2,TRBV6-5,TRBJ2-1,CASNPLAGFNEQFF,TGTGCCAGCAACCCACTAGCGGGGTTCAATGAGCAGTTCTTC
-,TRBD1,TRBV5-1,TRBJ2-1,CASTALRDRGDEQFF,TGCGCCAGCACCGCGCTCCGGGACAGGGGCGATGAGCAGTTCTTC
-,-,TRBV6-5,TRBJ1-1,CASSYYQGSSEAFF,TGTGCCAGCAGTTACTATCAGGGTTCGTCTGAAGCTTTCTTT
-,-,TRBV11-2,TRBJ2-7,CASSFETTTSYEQYF,TGTGCCAGCAGCTTTGAGACAACCACCTCCTACGAGCAGTACTTC
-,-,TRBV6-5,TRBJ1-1,CASSSRGYSEAFF,TGTGCCAGCAGTTCTCGGGGTTACAGTGAAGCTTTCTTT
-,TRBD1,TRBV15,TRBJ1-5,CATSRETGDSNQPQHF,TGTGCCACCAGCAGGGAGACAGGGGATAGCAATCAGCCCCAGCATTTT
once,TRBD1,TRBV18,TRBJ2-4,CASSPGGQGVQNIQYF,TGTGCCAGCTCACCAGGGGGACAGGGAGTCCAAAACATTCAGTACTTC
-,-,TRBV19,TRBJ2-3,CASRNRERGRTDTDTQYF,TGTGCCAGTAGAAATAGGGAAAGGGGCAGAACGGACACAGATACGCAGTATTTT
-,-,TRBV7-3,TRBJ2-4,CASSAGTVKNIQYF,TGTGCCAGCAGCGCGGGGACAGTAAAAAACATTCAGTACTTC
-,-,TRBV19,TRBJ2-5,CASSPTGQLQETQYF,TGTGCCAGTAGTCCCACCGGACAGCTCCAAGAGACCCAGTACTTC
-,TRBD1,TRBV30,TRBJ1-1,CAWNPGQGTNTEAFF,TGTGCCTGGAACCCGGGACAGGGAACGAACACTGAAGCTTTCTTT
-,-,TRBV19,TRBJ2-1,CASSPFGHEDREQFF,TGTGCCAGTAGCCCCTTCGGGCACGAAGACAGGGAGCAGTTCTTC
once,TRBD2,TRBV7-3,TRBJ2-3,CASSLLAGSTDTQYF,TGTGCCAGCAGCCTTCTAGCGGGGAGCACAGATACGCAGTATTTT
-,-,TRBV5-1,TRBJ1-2,CASSLEALNYGYTF,TGCGCCAGCAGCTTGGAAGCCTTAAACTATGGCTACACCTTC
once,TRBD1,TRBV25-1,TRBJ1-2,CASRDRQSYAGYTF,TGTGCCAGCAGGGACAGGCAGTCCTATGCTGGCTACACCTTC
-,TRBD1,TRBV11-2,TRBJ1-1,CASSQGTGGFTEAFF,TGTGCCAGCAGCCAGGGGACAGGGGGATTCACTGAAGCTTTCTTT
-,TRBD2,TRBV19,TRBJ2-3,CASSTRLAGGRTDTQYF,TGTGCCAGTAGTACCCGGCTAGCGGGGGGTCGCACAGATACGCAGTATTTT
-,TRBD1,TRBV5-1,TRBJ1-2,CASARDRDGYTF,TGCGCCAGCGCCCGGGACAGGGATGGCTACACCTTC
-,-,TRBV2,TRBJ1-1,CASSEKWTAEGTEAFF,TGTGCCAGCAGTGAAAAGTGGACAGCGGAAGGGACTGAAGCTTTCTTT
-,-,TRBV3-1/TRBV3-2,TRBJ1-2,CASSLGWRDGYTF,TGTGCCAGCAGCCTCGGATGGCGGGATGGCTACACCTTC
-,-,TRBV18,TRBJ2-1,CASSPGARSSYNEQFF,TGTGCCAGCTCACCAGGGGCAAGGAGCTCCTACAATGAGCAGTTCTTC
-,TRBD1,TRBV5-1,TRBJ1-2,CASTRLTGGDGYTF,TGCGCCAGTACTCGGCTGACAGGGGGAGATGGCTACACCTTC
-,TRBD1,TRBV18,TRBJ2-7,CASSQRDRGSYEQYF,TGTGCCAGCTCACAGAGGGACAGGGGGTCCTACGAGCAGTACTTC
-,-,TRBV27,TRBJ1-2,CASSLRENYGYTF,TGTGCCAGCAGTTTGCGGGAGAACTATGGCTACACCTTC
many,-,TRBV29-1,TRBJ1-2,CSVDLSYGYTF,TGCAGCGTTGACCTCAGCTATGGCTACACCTTC
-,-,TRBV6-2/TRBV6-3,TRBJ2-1,CASSYTRGNEQFF,TGTGCCAGCAGTTACACTAGAGGCAATGAGCAGTTCTTC
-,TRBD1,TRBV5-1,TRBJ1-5,CASSAGGLDQPQHF,TGCGCCAGCAGCGCAGGGGGTCTCGATCAGCCCCAGCATTTT
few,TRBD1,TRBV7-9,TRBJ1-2,CASSWPGQGIRSYTF,TGTGCCAGCAGCTGGCCGGGACAGGGAATTAGGAGCTACACCTTC
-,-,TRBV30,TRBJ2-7,CAWSTQGGSYEQYF,TGTGCCTGGAGTACCCAGGGGGGATCCTACGAGCAGTACTTC
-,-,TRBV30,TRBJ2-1,CAWSVAAYNEQFF,TGTGCCTGGAGCGTAGCAGCTTACAATGAGCAGTTCTTC
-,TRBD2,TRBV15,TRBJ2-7,CATSRARVGTSSFEQYF,TGTGCCACCAGCAGAGCCCGGGTAGGGACTAGCAGTTTCGAGCAGTACTTC
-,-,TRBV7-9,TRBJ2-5,CASSLLETQYF,TGTGCCAGCAGCTTACTGGAGACCCAGTACTTC
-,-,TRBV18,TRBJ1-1,CASSPAGGVNTEAFF,TGTGCCAGCTCACCTGCCGGGGGGGTGAACACTGAAGCTTTCTTT
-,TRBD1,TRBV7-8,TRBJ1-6,CASSMQGASTNSPLHF,TGTGCCAGCAGCATGCAGGGGGCGAGTACTAATTCACCCCTCCACTTT
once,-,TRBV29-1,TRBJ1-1,CSPEDPDSHEAFF,TGCAGCCCAGAGGACCCGGACTCACATGAAGCTTTCTTT
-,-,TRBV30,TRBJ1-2,CAWSVNIRAFNYGYTF,TGTGCCTGGAGTGTAAATATCAGGGCCTTCAACTATGGCTACACCTTC
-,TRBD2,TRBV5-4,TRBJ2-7,CASSLWLAGAYEQYF,TGTGCCAGCAGCTTATGGCTAGCGGGAGCCTACGAGCAGTACTTC
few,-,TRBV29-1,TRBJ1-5,CSVAGNSNQPQHF,TGCAGCGTCGCGGGGAATAGCAATCAGCCCCAGCATTTT
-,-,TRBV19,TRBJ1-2,CASSTSQGIGGYTF,TGTGCCAGTAGTACCTCGCAGGGAATCGGGGGCTACACCTTC
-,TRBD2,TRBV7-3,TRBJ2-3,CASSSGTSGVSQYF,TGTGCCAGCAGCTCTGGGACTAGCGGGGTCTCGCAGTATTTT
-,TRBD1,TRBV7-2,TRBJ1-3,CASSFDRGLLRRTIYF,TGTGCCAGCAGTTTCGACAGGGGGCTCCTTAGAAGGACCATATATTTT
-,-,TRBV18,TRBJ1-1,CASSPRKDKAFF,TGTGCCAGCTCACCGCGCAAGGACAAGGCTTTCTTT
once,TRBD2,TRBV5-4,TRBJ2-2,CASSLGVGTSYGELFF,TGTGCCAGCAGCTTGGGAGTTGGGACTAGCTACGGGGAGCTGTTTTTT
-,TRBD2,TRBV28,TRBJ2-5,CASSLSGTRQETQYF,TGTGCCAGCAGTTTAAGCGGGACTAGGCAAGAGACCCAGTACTTC
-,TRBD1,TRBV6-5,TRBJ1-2,CASRRTGHGYTF,TGTGCCAGCAGGCGGACAGGGCATGGCTACACCTTC
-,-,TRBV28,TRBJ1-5,CASSLNGGGQPQHF,TGTGCCAGCAGTTTGAATGGGGGCGGCCAGCCCCAGCATTTT
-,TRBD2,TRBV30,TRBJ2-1,CAFSGSGDEQFF,TGTGCCTTTAGCGGGAGTGGAGATGAGCAGTTCTTC
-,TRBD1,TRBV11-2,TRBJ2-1,CASSFTRTGEQFF,TGTGCCAGCAGCTTTACCAGGACAGGTGAGCAGTTCTTC